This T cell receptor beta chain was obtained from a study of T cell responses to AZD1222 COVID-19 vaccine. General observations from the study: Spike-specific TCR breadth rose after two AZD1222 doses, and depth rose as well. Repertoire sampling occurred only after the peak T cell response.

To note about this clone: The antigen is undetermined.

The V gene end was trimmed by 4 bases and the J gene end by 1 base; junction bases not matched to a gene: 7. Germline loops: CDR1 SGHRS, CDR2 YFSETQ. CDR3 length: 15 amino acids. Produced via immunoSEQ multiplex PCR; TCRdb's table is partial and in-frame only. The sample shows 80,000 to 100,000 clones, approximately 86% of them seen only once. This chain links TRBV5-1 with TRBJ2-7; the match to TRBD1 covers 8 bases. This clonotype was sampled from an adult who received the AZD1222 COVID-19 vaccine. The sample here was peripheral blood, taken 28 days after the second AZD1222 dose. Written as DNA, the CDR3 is TGCGCCAGCAGCAGCGACAGGGGATCGTCCTACGAGCAGTACTTC. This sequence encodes CASSSDRGSSYEQYF. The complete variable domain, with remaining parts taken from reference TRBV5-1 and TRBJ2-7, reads KAGVTQTPRYLIKTRGQQVTLSCSPISGHRSVSWYQQTPGQGLQFLFEYFSETQRNKGNFPGRFSGRQFSNSRSEMNVSTLELGDSALYLCASSSDRGSSYEQYFGPGTRLTVT.